Listed below are T cell receptor beta chains from one sample, sequenced in a study of T cell responses to AZD1222 COVID-19 vaccine. Profiled with immunoSEQ multiplex PCR; TCRdb holds only in-frame clones, not every one. The sample includes 110,000 or so clones, about nine tenths of them seen just once. Sequences were derived from peripheral blood, sampled on day 0 of AZD1222 vaccination. The receptors come from an adult in good health. Both conserved end residues are part of each CDR3. A D gene is named only where the DNA matches it firmly. Size is stated for part of the rows, as once, few or many counts, or as a class when the clone is expanded.

TRBV3-1/TRBV3-2,.,TRBJ1-2,TRBD1,TGTGCCAGCAGCCAAGATCGGGAGGGGGCAAACTATGGCTACACCTTC,CASSQDREGANYGYTF
TRBV4-3,.,TRBJ1-5,.,TGCGCCAGCAGCCAAGACGGTTATAGCAATCAGCCCCAGCATTTT,CASSQDGYSNQPQHF
TRBV6-6,.,TRBJ2-7,TRBD1,TGTGCCAGCAGCGGGACAGGGGGCTCCTACGAGCAGTACTTC,CASSGTGGSYEQYF
TRBV4-2,.,TRBJ1-2,.,TGTGCCAGCAGCCAAGCAGACAACCCCTATGGCTACACCTTC,CASSQADNPYGYTF
TRBV5-4,.,TRBJ2-7,TRBD1,TGTGCCAGCAGCCCCACCCCAGGACAGGACCGGGGGCAGTACTTC,CASSPTPGQDRGQYF
TRBV5-4,.,TRBJ2-3,.,TGTGCCAGCAGCTTCAGTGGCACAGATACGCAGTATTTT,CASSFSGTDTQYF
TRBV20-1,.,TRBJ2-3,.,TGCAGTGCTAGGTTGGCAGATACGCAGTATTTT,CSARLADTQYF
TRBV6-5,.,TRBJ1-2,.,TGTGCCAGCGGGGAGGTGGGGGCGCATGGCTATGGCTACACCTTC,CASGEVGAHGYGYTF
TRBV5-1,.,TRBJ2-5,.,TGCGCCAGCAGCTTGTCAGGAACGGGGGAAGAGACCCAGTACTTC,CASSLSGTGEETQYF
TRBV5-1,once,TRBJ1-1,.,TGCGCCAGCAGCTTGGGGGCTGCGAACACTGAAGCTTTCTTT,CASSLGAANTEAFF
TRBV5-1,.,TRBJ1-1,TRBD1,TGCGCCAGCAGCTCACAGGGGGCCACTGAAGCTTTCTTT,CASSSQGATEAFF
TRBV28,.,TRBJ2-3,TRBD1,TGTGCCAGCAGTGGCCAGGACAGGTCAGGGGATACGCAGTATTTT,CASSGQDRSGDTQYF
TRBV29-1,.,TRBJ1-2,.,TGCAGCGTGAGGGCCCCATGGGGGGACCATGGCTACACCTTC,CSVRAPWGDHGYTF
TRBV5-1,.,TRBJ2-1,TRBD2,TGCGCCAGTTCCTCCGGGACTAGCGGGACCTTGGATGAGCAGTTCTTC,CASSSGTSGTLDEQFF
TRBV6-5,.,TRBJ1-4,.,TGTGCCAGCAGTTACTCAGGGGTAATCCCCTCTAGACTGTTTTTT,CASSYSGVIPSRLFF
TRBV30,once,TRBJ2-3,.,TGTGCCTGGAGTGTAGGGCCCGACTCCACAGATACGCAGTATTTT,CAWSVGPDSTDTQYF
TRBV30,.,TRBJ1-2,.,TGTGCCTGGAGTGTACTAGGAACCATCTATGGCTACACCTTC,CAWSVLGTIYGYTF